These T cell receptor beta chains were read from a single sample in a study of T cell responses to AZD1222 COVID-19 vaccine. Method: immunoSEQ multiplex PCR; TCRdb's copy keeps in-frame clones and lacks some. This sample has about 130,000 clones, with approximately 80% found just once. The specimen was peripheral blood, collected on day 0 of AZD1222 vaccination. These receptors all come from an adult in good health. CDR3s include the opening cysteine and the closing phenylalanine or tryptophan. The D gene is left open where the match is weak.

TRBJ1-1 | TRBV9 | TRBD1 | TGTGCCAGCAGCGTAGCGTCAGGGGGTATGAACACTGAAGCTTTCTTT | CASSVASGGMNTEAFF
TRBJ1-4 | TRBV29-1 | TRBD1 | TGCAGCGCAATATCGGGAGACAGGGCTGGGATGCTTTCAACTAATGAAAAACTGTTTTTT | CSAISGDRAGMLSTNEKLFF
TRBJ1-4 | TRBV15 | . | TGTGCCACCAGCAGAGTCGGTAATGAAAAACTGTTTTTT | CATSRVGNEKLFF
TRBJ1-4 | TRBV25-1 | . | TGTGCCAGCAGTGAACCAGGACCCCTAGAAGAACTGTTTTTT | CASSEPGPLEELFF
TRBJ2-7 | TRBV28 | TRBD1 | TGTGCCAGCAGTTTAAAGATTATAACAGGGGGCAGTGTGGAGTACTTC | CASSLKIITGGSVEYF
TRBJ1-1 | TRBV10-3 | TRBD1 | TGTGCCATCAAGGGACAGGGGGGCTACGAAGCTTTCTTT | CAIKGQGGYEAFF
TRBJ1-1 | TRBV7-2 | . | TGTGCCAGCAGCCGTACCTCACAGAACACTGAAGCTTTCTTT | CASSRTSQNTEAFF
TRBJ2-2 | TRBV7-3 | TRBD1 | TGTGCCAGCAGCTCACAGGGGGCGAACACCGGGGAGCTGTTTTTT | CASSSQGANTGELFF
TRBJ1-4 | TRBV5-8 | . | TGTGCCAGCAGCTCCGGGACGGATGGAAGTTATGAAAAACTGTTTTTT | CASSSGTDGSYEKLFF
TRBJ1-2 | TRBV28 | TRBD1 | TGTGCCAGCAGTCCTGGGGGGACAGGAGACTATGGCTACACCTTC | CASSPGGTGDYGYTF
TRBJ1-6 | TRBV4-1 | . | TGCGCCAGCAGCCAAGATCGCGAAGGGAAGGGAGTACGGGGTTCACCCCTCCACTTT | CASSQDREGKGVRGSPLHF